Listed below are T cell receptor beta chains from one sample, sequenced in a study of T cell responses to AZD1222 COVID-19 vaccine. Repertoires were generated with immunoSEQ multiplex PCR, while TCRdb's copy carries only in-frame clones and drops some. The table has some 90,000 clones, about 90% seen once. Source: peripheral blood, taken on day 0 of MenACWY control vaccination. The receptors were gathered from an adult in good health. Each CDR3 is given with its conserved first and last residue. D genes are given only for firm matches. Some rows mark clone size as missing; the rest say once, few, many or name a class of expanded clone.

cdr3_aa | cdr3_nt | d_call | j_call | clone_size | v_call
CASRSTGPGNTIYF | TGTGCCAGCAGATCGACAGGGCCAGGAAACACCATATATTTT | TRBD1 | TRBJ1-3 | . | TRBV28
CASSLGQMNTEAFF | TGCGCCAGCAGCTTGGGGCAGATGAACACTGAAGCTTTCTTT | . | TRBJ1-1 | . | TRBV5-1
CASSPTSSYNEQFF | TGTGCCAGCAGCCCAACTAGCTCCTACAATGAGCAGTTCTTC | . | TRBJ2-1 | . | TRBV3-1/TRBV3-2
CSVLPPGLATNNEQFF | TGCAGCGTTCTCCCTCCGGGACTAGCGACCAACAATGAGCAGTTCTTC | TRBD2 | TRBJ2-1 | . | TRBV29-1
CASSYFGVDSPLHF | TGTGCCAGCAGTTATTTTGGGGTCGATTCACCCCTCCACTTT | . | TRBJ1-6 | . | TRBV6-5
CASSMAGASTDTQYF | TGTGCCAGTAGTATGGCGGGGGCAAGCACAGATACGCAGTATTTT | . | TRBJ2-3 | . | TRBV19
CASRRDIYNEQFF | TGTGCCAGCAGGAGGGACATCTACAATGAGCAGTTCTTC | . | TRBJ2-1 | . | TRBV6-4
CASSPRFQGASGGYTF | TGTGCCAGCAGCCCGCGGTTTCAGGGGGCATCGGGCGGCTACACCTTC | TRBD1 | TRBJ1-2 | once | TRBV7-8
CSVDHYNEQFF | TGCAGCGTTGACCATTACAATGAGCAGTTCTTC | . | TRBJ2-1 | . | TRBV29-1
CASSQETGTGELFF | TGTGCCAGCAGCCAAGAAACGGGCACCGGGGAGCTGTTTTTT | . | TRBJ2-2 | . | TRBV3-1/TRBV3-2
CATSLGQGNQPQHF | TGTGCCACCAGCCTCGGACAGGGGAATCAGCCCCAGCATTTT | TRBD1 | TRBJ1-5 | once | TRBV15
CASREQGNQPQHF | TGCGCCAGCAGAGAACAGGGTAATCAGCCCCAGCATTTT | . | TRBJ1-5 | few | TRBV10-2
CASSSWVRRDTEAFF | TGTGCCAGCAGTTCATGGGTCCGGAGGGACACTGAAGCTTTCTTT | . | TRBJ1-1 | . | TRBV6-5
CASSSFRDNYGYTF | TGTGCCAGCAGTTCCTTCAGGGATAATTATGGCTACACCTTC | . | TRBJ1-2 | . | TRBV27